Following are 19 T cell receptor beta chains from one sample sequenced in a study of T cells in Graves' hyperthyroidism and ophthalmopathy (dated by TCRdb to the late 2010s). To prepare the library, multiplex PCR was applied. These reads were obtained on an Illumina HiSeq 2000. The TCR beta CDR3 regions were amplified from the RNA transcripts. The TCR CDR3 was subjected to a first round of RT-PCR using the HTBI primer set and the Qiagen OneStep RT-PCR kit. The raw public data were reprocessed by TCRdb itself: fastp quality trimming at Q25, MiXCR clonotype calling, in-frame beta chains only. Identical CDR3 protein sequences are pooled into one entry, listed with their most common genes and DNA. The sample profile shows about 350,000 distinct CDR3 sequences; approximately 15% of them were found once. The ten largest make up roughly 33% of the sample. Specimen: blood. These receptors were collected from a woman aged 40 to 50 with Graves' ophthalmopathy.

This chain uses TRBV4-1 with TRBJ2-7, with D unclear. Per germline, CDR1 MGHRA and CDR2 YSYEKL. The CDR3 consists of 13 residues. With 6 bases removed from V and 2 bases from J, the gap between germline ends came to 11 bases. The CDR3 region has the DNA TGCGCCAGCAGTCCAGAGCCAGCCTACGAGCAGTACTTC. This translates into CASSPEPAYEQYF.

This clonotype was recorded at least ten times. CDR3 in amino acids: CASSLGFDRGEQYF. The CDR3 DNA sequence: TGTGCCAGCAGCTTAGGTTTTGACAGGGGCGAGCAGTACTTC. The chain has TRBV7-9 and TRBJ2-7, with 8 bases aligning to TRBD1. The CDR3 covers 14 residues. The junction had 5 bases not matched to a gene; V was cut back by 1 base and J by 6 bases. The germline CDR1 and CDR2 sequences are SEHNR and FQNEAQ (reference sequence).

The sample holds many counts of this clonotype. The CDR3 protein is CASSPLEDRGLYGYTF. DNA of the CDR3: TGTGCCAGCAGCCCACTCGAGGACAGGGGGCTCTATGGCTACACCTTC. The rearrangement joins TRBV11-2 to TRBJ1-2; TRBD1 aligns across 11 bases. The ends lost 5 bases at V and 4 bases at J; junction bases unmatched: 9. CDR1 is SGHAT, CDR2 FQNNGV, per germline. This CDR3 region has 16 residues.

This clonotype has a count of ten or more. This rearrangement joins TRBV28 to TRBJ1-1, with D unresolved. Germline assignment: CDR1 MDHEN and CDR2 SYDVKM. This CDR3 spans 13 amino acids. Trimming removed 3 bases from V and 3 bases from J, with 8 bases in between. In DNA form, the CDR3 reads TGTGCCAGCAGTTTCGGCCGATACACTGAAGCTTTCTTT. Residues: CASSFGRYTEAFF.

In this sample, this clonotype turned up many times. The chain's CDR3 is CASSPLQGTGGAFF. CDR3 DNA: TGTGCCAGCAGCCCCCTACAGGGGACCGGTGGAGCTTTCTTT. This rearrangement joins TRBV3-1 to TRBJ1-1; 7 positions match TRBD1. Germline V gene sequence: CDR1 LGHDT, CDR2 YNNKEL (reference sequence). V lost 4 bases and J lost 10; bases outside the gene matches: 12. The CDR3 spans 14 residues. Based on the CDR3 plus reference TRBV3-1 and TRBJ1-1, the full variable domain is DTAVSQTPKYLVTQMGNDKSIKCEQNLGHDTMYWYKQDSKKFLKIMFSYNNKELIINETVPNRFSPKSPDKAHLNLHINSLELGDSAVYFCASSPLQGTGGAFFGQGTRLTVV.

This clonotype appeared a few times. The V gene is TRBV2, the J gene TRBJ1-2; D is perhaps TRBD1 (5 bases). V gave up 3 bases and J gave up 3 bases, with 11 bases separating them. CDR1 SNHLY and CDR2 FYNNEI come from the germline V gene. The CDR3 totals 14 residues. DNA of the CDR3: TGTGCCAGCAGTGAGTCGGGGGGAGACTATGGCTACACCTTC. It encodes CASSESGGDYGYTF.

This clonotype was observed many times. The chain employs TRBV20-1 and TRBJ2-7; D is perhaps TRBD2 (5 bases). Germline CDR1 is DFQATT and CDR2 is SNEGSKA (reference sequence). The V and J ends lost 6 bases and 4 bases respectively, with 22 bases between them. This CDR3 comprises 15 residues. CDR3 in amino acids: CSAHTGIRSLYEQYF. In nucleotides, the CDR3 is TGCAGTGCCCACACGGGGATAAGGAGTTTATACGAGCAGTACTTC.

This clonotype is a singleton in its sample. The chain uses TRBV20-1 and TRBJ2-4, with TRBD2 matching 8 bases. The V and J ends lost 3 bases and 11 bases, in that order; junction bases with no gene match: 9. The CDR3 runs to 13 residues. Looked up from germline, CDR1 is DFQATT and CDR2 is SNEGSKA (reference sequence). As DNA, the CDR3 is TGCAGTGCTAGGGGACTAGGCGCTTATGTTCAGTACTTC. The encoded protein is CSARGLGAYVQYF.

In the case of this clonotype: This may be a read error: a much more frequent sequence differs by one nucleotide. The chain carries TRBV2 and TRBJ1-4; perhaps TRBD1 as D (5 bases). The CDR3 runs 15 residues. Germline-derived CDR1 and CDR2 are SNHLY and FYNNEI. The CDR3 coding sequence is TGTGCCGGCAGTGGCGACAGCGCAACTAATGAAAAACTGTTTTTT. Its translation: CAGSGDSATNEKLFF.

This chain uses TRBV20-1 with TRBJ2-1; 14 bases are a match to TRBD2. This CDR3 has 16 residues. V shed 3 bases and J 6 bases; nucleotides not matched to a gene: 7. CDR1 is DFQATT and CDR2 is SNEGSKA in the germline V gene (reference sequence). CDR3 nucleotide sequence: TGCAGTGCTAGCACCGGGACTAGCGGGAGAGGCAATGAGCAGTTCTTC. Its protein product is CSASTGTSGRGNEQFF.

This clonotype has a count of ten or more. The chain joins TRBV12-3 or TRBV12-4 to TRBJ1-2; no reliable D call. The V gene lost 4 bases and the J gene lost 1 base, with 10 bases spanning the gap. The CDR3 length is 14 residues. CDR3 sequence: CASSSGLFNYGYTF. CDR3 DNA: TGTGCCAGCAGTTCGGGCTTATTTAACTATGGCTACACCTTC.

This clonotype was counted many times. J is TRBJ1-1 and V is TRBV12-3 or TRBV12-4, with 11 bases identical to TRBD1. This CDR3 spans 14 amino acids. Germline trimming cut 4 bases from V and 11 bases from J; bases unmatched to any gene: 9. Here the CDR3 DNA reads TGTGCCAGCAGTTCCCGGACAGGGGGCGCGACGGCTTTCTTT. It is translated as CASSSRTGGATAFF.

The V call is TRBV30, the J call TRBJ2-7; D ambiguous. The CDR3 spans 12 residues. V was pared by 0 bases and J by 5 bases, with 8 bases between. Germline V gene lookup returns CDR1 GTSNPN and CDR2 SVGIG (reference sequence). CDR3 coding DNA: TGTGCCTGGAGTGTAATCCGCAACGAGCAGTACTTC. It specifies CAWSVIRNEQYF.

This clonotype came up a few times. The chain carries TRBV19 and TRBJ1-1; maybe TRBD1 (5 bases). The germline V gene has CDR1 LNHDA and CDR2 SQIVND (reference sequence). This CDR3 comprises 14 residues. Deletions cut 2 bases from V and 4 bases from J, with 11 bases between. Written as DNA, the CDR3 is TGTGCCAGTAGTATACGCAGGGAGGGCACTGAAGCTTTCTTT. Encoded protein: CASSIRREGTEAFF.

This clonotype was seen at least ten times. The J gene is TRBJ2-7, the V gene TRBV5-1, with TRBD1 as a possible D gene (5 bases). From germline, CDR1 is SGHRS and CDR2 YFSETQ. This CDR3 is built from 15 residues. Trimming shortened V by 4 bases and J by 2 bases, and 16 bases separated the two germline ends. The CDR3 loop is CASSLLAGLTYEQYF. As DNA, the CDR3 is TGCGCCAGCAGCCTCCTTGCAGGGTTAACCTACGAGCAGTACTTC. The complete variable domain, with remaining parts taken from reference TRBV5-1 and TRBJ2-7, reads KAGVTQTPRYLIKTRGQQVTLSCSPISGHRSVSWYQQTPGQGLQFLFEYFSETQRNKGNFPGRFSGRQFSNSRSEMNVSTLELGDSALYLCASSLLAGLTYEQYFGPGTRLTVT.

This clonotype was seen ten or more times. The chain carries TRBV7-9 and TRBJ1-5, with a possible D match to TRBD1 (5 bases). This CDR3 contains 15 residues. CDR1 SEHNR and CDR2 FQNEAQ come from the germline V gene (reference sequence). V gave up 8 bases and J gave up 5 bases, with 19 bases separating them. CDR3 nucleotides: TGTGCCAGCGACAAGGGGCAGGGAGGGGATCAGCCCCAGCATTTT. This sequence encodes CASDKGQGGDQPQHF.

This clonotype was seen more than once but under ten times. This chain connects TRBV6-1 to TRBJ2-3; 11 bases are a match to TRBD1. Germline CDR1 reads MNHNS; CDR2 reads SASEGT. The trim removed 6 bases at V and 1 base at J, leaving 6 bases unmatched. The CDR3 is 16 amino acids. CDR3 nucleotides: TGTGCCAGCAGGGCACCGGGACAGGGGGGCACAGATACGCAGTATTTT. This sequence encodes CASRAPGQGGTDTQYF.

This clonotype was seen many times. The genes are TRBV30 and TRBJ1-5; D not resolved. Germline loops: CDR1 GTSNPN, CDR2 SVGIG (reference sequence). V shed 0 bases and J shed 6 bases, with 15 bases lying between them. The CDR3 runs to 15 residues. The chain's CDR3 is CAWSVLGGRGQPQHF. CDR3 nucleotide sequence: TGTGCCTGGAGTGTACTGGGAGGCCGCGGTCAGCCCCAGCATTTT.

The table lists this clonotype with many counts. This CDR3 is CASSTTGVWYGNTIYF. The CDR3 DNA reads TGTGCCAGCAGTACGACAGGGGTATGGTACGGAAACACCATATATTTT. The V call is TRBV12-3 or TRBV12-4, the J call TRBJ1-3; the match to TRBD1 covers 8 bases. The CDR3 loop spans 16 amino acids. V lost 5 bases and J lost 4; bases outside the gene matches: 10.